The 6 T cell receptor beta chains listed next were all sequenced from one sample in a study of T cell changes during pregnancy in multiple sclerosis (dated by TCRdb to the late 2010s). Preparation of the library involved the immunoSEQ multiplex PCR assay. TCRdb took this table from immuneACCESS and kept in-frame rearrangements with V and J called. Such tables lack part of the clones; where checked against another copy, unresolved V genes explain under half of the gap, and the rest is unexplained. For this sample the table gives around 74,000 clones, of which about 88% were detected only once. The leading ten clones occupy 3.3% of the sample. The input for sequencing was peripheral blood, taken before pregnancy. All receptors derive from a female donor with multiple sclerosis, enrolled in a pregnancy study.

This clone was recorded once. This rearrangement joins TRBV7-3 to TRBJ2-5; D ambiguous. V was pared by 2 bases and J by 7 bases, with 14 bases between. CDR3 length: 14 amino acids. CDR1 and CDR2 (germline): SGHTA, FQGTGA. CDR3 coding DNA: TGTGCCAGCAGCTTAGTCAGTATATCGGGGACCCAGTACTTC. Amino acid sequence: CASSLVSISGTQYF.

The J gene is TRBJ1-1, the V gene TRBV7-6, with 7 bases matching TRBD1. The V segment lost 3 bases and the J segment 2 bases; nucleotides outside the gene matches: 15. Germline loops: CDR1 SGHVS, CDR2 FNYEAQ. The CDR3 extends over 18 amino acids. This CDR3 reads CASSFYRGLKGANTEAFF. In DNA form, the CDR3 reads TGTGCCAGCAGCTTTTATAGGGGATTAAAGGGGGCAAACACTGAAGCTTTCTTT.

The genes are TRBV5-5 and TRBJ2-7; 8 nucleotides match TRBD1. The V segment lost 1 base and the J segment 2 bases; nucleotides outside the gene matches: 5. CDR1 is SGHKS and CDR2 is YYEKEE in the germline V gene (reference sequence). This CDR3 has 15 amino acids. The CDR3 loop reads CASSLSGQGPYEQYF. The CDR3 DNA follows: TGTGCCAGCAGCTTGTCTGGACAGGGTCCCTACGAGCAGTACTTC.

V usage is TRBV5-1 and J usage is TRBJ2-7; TRBD1 is a possible D gene (6 bases). CDR1 is SGHRS and CDR2 is YFSETQ in the germline V gene. The V end was cut by 0 bases, the J end by 0 bases, with 7 bases between. The CDR3 runs 14 residues. CDR3 DNA: TGCGCCAGCAGCTTGGACAGGGCCTCCTACGAGCAGTACTTC. Translation: CASSLDRASYEQYF.

The chain recombines TRBV2 with TRBJ1-1, with D possibly being TRBD1 (5 bases). The CDR3 contains 10 residues. Looked up from germline, CDR1 is SNHLY and CDR2 is FYNNEI. V dropped 11 bases and J dropped 5 bases, with 9 bases sitting between them. The DNA for the CDR3 is TGTGCCGGGGGGGGGACTGAAGCTTTCTTT. This sequence encodes CAGGGTEAFF.

The J gene is TRBJ2-7, the V gene TRBV6-5; TRBD1 might be the D (7 bases). Trimming shortened V by 2 bases and J by 2 bases, and 13 bases separated the two germline ends. Germline CDR1 MNHEY, CDR2 SVGAGI. The CDR3 length is 15 residues. The CDR3 coding sequence is TGTGCCAGCAGTTACGCAGGCGGGACAGCCTACGAGCAGTACTTC. It specifies CASSYAGGTAYEQYF.